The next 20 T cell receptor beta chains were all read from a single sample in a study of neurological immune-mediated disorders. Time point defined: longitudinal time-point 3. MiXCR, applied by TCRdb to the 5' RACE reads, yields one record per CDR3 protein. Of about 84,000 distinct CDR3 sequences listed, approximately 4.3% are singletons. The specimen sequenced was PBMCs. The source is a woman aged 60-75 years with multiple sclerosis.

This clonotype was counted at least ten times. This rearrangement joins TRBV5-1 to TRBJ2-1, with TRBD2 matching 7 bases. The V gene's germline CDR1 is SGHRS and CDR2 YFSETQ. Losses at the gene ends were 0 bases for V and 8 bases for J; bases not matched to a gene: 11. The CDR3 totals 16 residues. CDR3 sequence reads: CASSLGTSAKAHEQFF. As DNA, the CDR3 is TGCGCCAGCAGCTTGGGCACTAGCGCAAAGGCCCATGAGCAGTTCTTC.

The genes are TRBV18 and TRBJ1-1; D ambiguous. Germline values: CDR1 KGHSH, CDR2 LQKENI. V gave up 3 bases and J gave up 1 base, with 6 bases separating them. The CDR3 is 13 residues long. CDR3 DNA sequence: TGTGCCAGCTCACCGTTCGGGAACACTGAAGCTTTCTTT. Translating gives CASSPFGNTEAFF.

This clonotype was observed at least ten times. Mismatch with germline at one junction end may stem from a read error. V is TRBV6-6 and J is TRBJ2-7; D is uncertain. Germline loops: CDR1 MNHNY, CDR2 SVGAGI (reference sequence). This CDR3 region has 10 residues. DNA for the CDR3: TGTGCCAGCGGTCCCTACGAGCGGTACTTC. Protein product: CASGPYERYF.

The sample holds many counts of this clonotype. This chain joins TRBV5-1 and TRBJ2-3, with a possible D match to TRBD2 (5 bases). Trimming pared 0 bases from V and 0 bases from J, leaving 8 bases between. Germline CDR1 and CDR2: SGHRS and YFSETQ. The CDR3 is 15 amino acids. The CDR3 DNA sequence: TGCGCCAGCAGCTTGGCCGGGGTCAGCACAGATACGCAGTATTTT. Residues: CASSLAGVSTDTQYF.

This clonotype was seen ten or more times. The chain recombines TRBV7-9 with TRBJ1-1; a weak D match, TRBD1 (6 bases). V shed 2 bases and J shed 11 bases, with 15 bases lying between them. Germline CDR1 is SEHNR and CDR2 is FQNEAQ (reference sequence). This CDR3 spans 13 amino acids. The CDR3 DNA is TGTGCCAGCAGCTTAAGGGGGGCTGCTGCGGCTTTCTTT. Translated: CASSLRGAAAAFF.

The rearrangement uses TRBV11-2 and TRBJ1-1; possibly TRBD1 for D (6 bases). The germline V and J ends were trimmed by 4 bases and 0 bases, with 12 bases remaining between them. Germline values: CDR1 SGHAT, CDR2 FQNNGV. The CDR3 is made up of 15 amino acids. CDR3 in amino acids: CASSSVGGMNTEAFF. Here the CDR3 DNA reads TGTGCCAGCAGCTCGGTCGGGGGCATGAACACTGAAGCTTTCTTT.

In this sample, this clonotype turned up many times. The CDR3 reads CASSPTGALAETQYF. Written as DNA, the CDR3 is TGCGCCAGCAGCCCCACGGGGGCCCTAGCAGAGACCCAGTACTTC. This chain uses TRBV5-1 with TRBJ2-5; D tentatively reads TRBD1 or TRBD2 (6 bases each). This CDR3 contains 15 residues. Germline V gives CDR1 SGHRS, CDR2 YFSETQ. The V gene lost 4 bases and the J gene lost 4 bases, with 17 bases spanning the gap.

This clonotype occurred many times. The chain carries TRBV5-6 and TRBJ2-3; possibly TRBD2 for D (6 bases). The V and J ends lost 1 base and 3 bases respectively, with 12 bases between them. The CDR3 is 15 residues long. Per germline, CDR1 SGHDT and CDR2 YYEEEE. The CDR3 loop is CASSLWGVRTDTQYF. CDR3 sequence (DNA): TGTGCCAGCAGCTTGTGGGGGGTTAGGACAGATACGCAGTATTTT.

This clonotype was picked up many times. Here the CDR3 DNA reads TGCAGTGCTAGAAAGGTGGGGCTTCGTACAGATACGCAGTATTTT. Protein sequence: CSARKVGLRTDTQYF. V usage is TRBV20-1 and J usage is TRBJ2-3; weak D call: TRBD1 (5 bases). This CDR3 is 15 amino acids long. V gave up 2 bases and J gave up 3 bases, with 15 bases separating them. CDR1 and CDR2 (germline): DFQATT, SNEGSKA (reference sequence).

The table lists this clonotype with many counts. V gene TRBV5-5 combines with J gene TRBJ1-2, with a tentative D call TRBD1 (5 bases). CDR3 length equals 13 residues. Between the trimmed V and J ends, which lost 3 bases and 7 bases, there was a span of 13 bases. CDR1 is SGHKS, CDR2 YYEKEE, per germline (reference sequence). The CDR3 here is CASSSGPTGGYTF. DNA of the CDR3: TGTGCCAGCAGCTCGGGACCAACGGGTGGCTACACCTTC.

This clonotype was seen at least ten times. The CDR3 DNA reads TGCAGCGTCCTAGGGGGGACTAGCGGCGGAGAGACCCAGTACTTC. It translates to CSVLGGTSGGETQYF. The chain carries TRBV29-1 and TRBJ2-5; 11 nucleotides agree with TRBD2. V was pared by 6 bases and J by 4 bases, with 10 bases of the junction left unmatched. Germline lookup yields CDR1 SQVTM and CDR2 ANQGSEA. The CDR3 extends over 15 amino acids.

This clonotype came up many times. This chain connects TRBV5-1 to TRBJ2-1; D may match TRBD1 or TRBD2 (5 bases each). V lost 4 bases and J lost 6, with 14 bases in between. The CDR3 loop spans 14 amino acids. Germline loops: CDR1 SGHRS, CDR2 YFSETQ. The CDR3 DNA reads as TGCGCCAGCAGCCTGGGACGGCAGATCAATGAGCAGTTCTTC. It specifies CASSLGRQINEQFF.

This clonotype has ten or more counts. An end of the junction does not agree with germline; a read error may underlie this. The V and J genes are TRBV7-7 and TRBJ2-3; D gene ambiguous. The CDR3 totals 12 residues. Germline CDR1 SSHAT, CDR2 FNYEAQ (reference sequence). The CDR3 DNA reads TGTGCTAGCAGCTCCTGCACAGATACGCAGTATTTT. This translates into CASSSCTDTQYF.

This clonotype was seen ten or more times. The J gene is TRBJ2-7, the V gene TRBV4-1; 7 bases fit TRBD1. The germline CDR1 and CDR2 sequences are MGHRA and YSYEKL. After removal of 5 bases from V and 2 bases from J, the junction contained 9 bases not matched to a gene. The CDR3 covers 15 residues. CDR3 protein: CASSATTDRAYEQYF. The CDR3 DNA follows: TGCGCCAGCAGCGCGACGACCGACAGGGCCTACGAGCAGTACTTC.

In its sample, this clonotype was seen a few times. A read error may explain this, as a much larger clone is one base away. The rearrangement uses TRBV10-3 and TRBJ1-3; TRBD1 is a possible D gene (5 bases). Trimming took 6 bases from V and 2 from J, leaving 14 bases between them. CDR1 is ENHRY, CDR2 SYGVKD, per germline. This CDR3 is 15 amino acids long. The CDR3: CAIRQPGLTGNTIYF. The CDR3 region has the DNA TGTGCCATCAGGCAGCCGGGACTGACTGGAAACACCATATATTTT.

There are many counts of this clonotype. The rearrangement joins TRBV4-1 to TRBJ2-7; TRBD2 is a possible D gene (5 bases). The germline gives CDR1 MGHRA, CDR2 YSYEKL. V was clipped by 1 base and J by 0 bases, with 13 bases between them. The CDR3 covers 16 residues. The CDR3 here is CASSQAGGGRSYEQYF. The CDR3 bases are TGCGCCAGCAGCCAAGCCGGAGGAGGCCGCTCCTACGAGCAGTACTTC.

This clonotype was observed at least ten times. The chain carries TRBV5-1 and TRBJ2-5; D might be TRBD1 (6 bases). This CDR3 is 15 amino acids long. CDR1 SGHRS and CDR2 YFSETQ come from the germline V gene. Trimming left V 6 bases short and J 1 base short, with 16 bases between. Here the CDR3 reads CASKETGQSQETQYF. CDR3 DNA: TGCGCCAGCAAGGAGACAGGACAGTCCCAAGAGACCCAGTACTTC.

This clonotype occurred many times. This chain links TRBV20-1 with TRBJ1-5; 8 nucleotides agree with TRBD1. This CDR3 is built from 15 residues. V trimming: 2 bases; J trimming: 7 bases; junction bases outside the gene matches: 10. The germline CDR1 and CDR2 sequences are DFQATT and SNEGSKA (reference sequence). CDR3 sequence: CSARSAGQVGQPQHF. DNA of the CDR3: TGCAGTGCTAGATCAGCGGGACAGGTGGGGCAGCCCCAGCATTTT.

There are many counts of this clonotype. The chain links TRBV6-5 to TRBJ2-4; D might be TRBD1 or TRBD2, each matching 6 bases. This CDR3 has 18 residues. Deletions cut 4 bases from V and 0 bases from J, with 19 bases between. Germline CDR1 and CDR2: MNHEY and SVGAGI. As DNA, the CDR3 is TGTGCCAGCAGTTCGGGGGCCCAGGGGATACTAGCCAAAAACATTCAGTACTTC. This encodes CASSSGAQGILAKNIQYF.

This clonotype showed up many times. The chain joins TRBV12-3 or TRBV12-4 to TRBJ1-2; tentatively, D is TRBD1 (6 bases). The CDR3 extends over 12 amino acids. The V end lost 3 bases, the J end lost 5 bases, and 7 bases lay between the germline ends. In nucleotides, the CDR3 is TGTGCCAGCAGTTTGACAGGATATGGCTACACCTTC. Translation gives CASSLTGYGYTF.